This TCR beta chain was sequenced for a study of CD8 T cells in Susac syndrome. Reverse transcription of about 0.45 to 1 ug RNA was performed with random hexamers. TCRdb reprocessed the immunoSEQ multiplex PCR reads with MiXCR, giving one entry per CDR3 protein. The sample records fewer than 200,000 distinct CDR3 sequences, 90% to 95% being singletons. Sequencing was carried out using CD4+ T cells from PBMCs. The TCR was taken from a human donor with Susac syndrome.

The CDR3 nucleotides are TGTGCCAGCAGCTCCCGGGGGACAGTTCAACAAGAGACCCAGTACTTC. Translated: CASSSRGTVQQETQYF. The rearrangement uses TRBV7-3 and TRBJ2-5; perhaps TRBD1 as D (7 bases). Germline V gene data show CDR1 as SGHTA and CDR2 as FQGTGA. The V gene lost 4 bases and the J gene lost 2 bases, with 17 bases spanning the gap. This CDR3 contains 16 residues.